The next 13 T cell receptor beta chains were all read from a single sample in a study of T-cell reconstitution after alpha-beta-depleted transplantation in children (dated by TCRdb to between 2015 and 2016). Library creation used PCR. Instrument used: Illumina HiSeq 2500. To normalize quantification of the TCRbeta repertoire, the TCR libraries were built with molecular barcoding that relied on unique molecular identifiers. The public reads were reprocessed in TCRdb via fastp at Q25 and MiXCR, keeping in-frame beta chains. Each entry is one CDR3 protein sequence, shown with its most common DNA and genes. A total of about 580,000 distinct CDR3 sequences appear in this sample, 20% to 30% of them only once. The top ten clones comprise 36% of the sample. Explained via the paper, the treatment or condition label denotes: allogeneic hematopoietic cell transplantation with graft depleted of TCRalphabeta T cells and CD19 B cells.

This specimen was PBMCs, taken before TCRalphabeta/CD19-depleted stem cell transplant. These TCRs come from a boy in the first two years of life with Wiskott-Aldrich syndrome, due to receive a stem cell transplant.

This rearrangement joins TRBV7-9 to TRBJ2-3, with D perhaps TRBD1 or TRBD2 (5 bases each). CDR1 is SEHNR, CDR2 FQNEAQ, per germline (reference sequence). Trimming took 5 bases from V and 4 from J, leaving 10 bases between them. The CDR3 covers 13 residues. CDR3 protein: CASSTGTADTQYF. The CDR3 region has the DNA TGTGCCAGCAGCACCGGGACGGCAGATACGCAGTATTTT. The variable domain in full, completed from reference TRBV7-9 and TRBJ2-3, reads DTGVSQNPRHKITKRGQNVTFRCDPISEHNRLYWYRQTLGQGPEFLTYFQNEAQLEKSRLLSDRFSAERPKGSFSTLEIQRTEQGDSAMYLCASSTGTADTQYFGPGTRLTVL.

This clonotype turned up a few times. The chain is built from TRBV20-1 and TRBJ2-5; no clear D. This CDR3 spans 15 amino acids. The germline CDR1 and CDR2 sequences are DFQATT and SNEGSKA (reference sequence). V shed 3 bases and J shed 9 bases, with 23 bases lying between them. DNA of the CDR3: TGCAGTGCTAGTAAACGGCGCTCCAGAGAACGGGCCCAGTACTTC. Its translation: CSASKRRSRERAQYF.

CDR3 bases: TGTGCCAGCAGTTTAGGCTTCCCAGATACGCAGTATTTT. Residues: CASSLGFPDTQYF. The chain uses TRBV12-3 or TRBV12-4 and TRBJ2-3, with D uncertain. The CDR3 totals 13 residues. The germline V and J ends were trimmed by 1 base and 4 bases, with 6 bases remaining between them.

The J gene is TRBJ2-7, the V gene TRBV5-1; no definite D call. The V end was cut by 3 bases, the J end by 5 bases, with 15 bases between. Germline V gives CDR1 SGHRS, CDR2 YFSETQ. CDR3 length: 14 amino acids. The CDR3 coding sequence is TGCGCCAGCAGCTCTGGGGTTTTCTTGAACGAGCAGTACTTC. It is translated as CASSSGVFLNEQYF. Looking up the rest from reference TRBV5-1 and TRBJ2-7 gives the full variable domain: KAGVTQTPRYLIKTRGQQVTLSCSPISGHRSVSWYQQTPGQGLQFLFEYFSETQRNKGNFPGRFSGRQFSNSRSEMNVSTLELGDSALYLCASSSGVFLNEQYFGPGTRLTVT.

This clonotype was recorded many times. The rearrangement uses TRBV4-1 and TRBJ2-1, with a weak D call TRBD1 (6 bases). Trimming removed 0 bases at V and 1 base at J, with 10 bases between. The germline CDR1 and CDR2 sequences are MGHRA and YSYEKL. The CDR3 is 16 amino acids. The CDR3 sequence is CASSQDLQGSYNEQFF. The CDR3 nucleotides read TGCGCCAGCAGCCAAGATCTACAGGGATCCTACAATGAGCAGTTCTTC.

This clonotype appeared a few times. The chain recombines TRBV6-1 with TRBJ1-5, with D unresolved. The CDR3 runs to 14 residues. The ends were cut back, 5 bases at V and 5 bases at J, with 13 bases in the middle. In germline, CDR1 is MNHNS, CDR2 SASEGT. The CDR3: CASSLGVLDQPQHF. CDR3 DNA sequence: TGTGCCAGCAGTCTTGGGGTTCTCGATCAGCCCCAGCATTTT.

This chain connects TRBV7-2 to TRBJ2-7; D possibly corresponds to TRBD1 (5 bases). The germline V gene has CDR1 SGHTA and CDR2 FQGNSA. This CDR3 has 12 residues. The ends were cut back, 5 bases at V and 5 bases at J, with 10 bases in the middle. The CDR3 region has the DNA TGTGCCAGCAGCACCCGACAGAACGAGCAGTACTTC. Translation gives CASSTRQNEQYF.

There are a few counts of this clonotype. The V gene is TRBV12-3 or TRBV12-4, the J gene TRBJ2-5, with 11 bases lining up with TRBD2. J was trimmed by 5 bases and V by 6 bases; bases with no gene match: 2. The CDR3 length is 13 residues. DNA of the CDR3: TGTGCCAGCAGCGCTAGCGGGAGGGAGACCCAGTACTTC. Residues: CASSASGRETQYF.

The chain has TRBV20-1 and TRBJ1-1; 7 bases fit TRBD1. The germline V gene encodes CDR1 DFQATT and CDR2 SNEGSKA (reference sequence). Trimming cost V 5 bases and J 1 base; bases outside gene matches: 10. This CDR3 has 15 amino acids. The CDR3 spells CSAFRDSKKNTEAFF. CDR3 DNA: TGCAGTGCTTTTAGGGACAGCAAAAAGAACACTGAAGCTTTCTTT.

The V call is TRBV11-2, the J call TRBJ2-3, with TRBD2 matching 11 bases. The CDR3 runs 15 residues. Germline values: CDR1 SGHAT, CDR2 FQNNGV. The V and J ends lost 8 bases and 10 bases, in that order; junction bases with no gene match: 14. CDR3 DNA: TGTGCCAGCCAAAACTACTTAGCGGGAGGGAGCGCGCAGTATTTT. It yields the protein CASQNYLAGGSAQYF.

The gene calls are TRBV12-3 or TRBV12-4 and TRBJ2-3; the D is unclear. V was cut by 5 bases and J by 5 bases, with 11 bases left in between. The CDR3 is 13 residues long. CDR3 sequence reads: CASSALLRDTQYF. The CDR3 DNA is TGTGCCAGCAGTGCCCTCTTAAGAGATACGCAGTATTTT.

This clonotype was counted a few times. The chain joins TRBV20-1 to TRBJ1-4; 8 nucleotides align to TRBD1. V shed 3 bases, J shed 1 base, and the junction held 10 bases outside the gene matches. Germline V CDR1 and CDR2: DFQATT, SNEGSKA (reference sequence). The CDR3 covers 17 residues. CDR3 in amino acids: CSARRGTGRRTNEKLFF. CDR3 DNA sequence: TGCAGTGCTAGGCGCGGGACAGGCAGAAGAACTAATGAAAAACTGTTTTTT.

As concerns this clonotype: One end of the junction fails to match germline, which may point to a read error. J is TRBJ2-3 and V is TRBV10-3, with a tentative D call TRBD2 (5 bases). This CDR3 has 14 amino acids. CDR1 is ENHRY, CDR2 SYGVKD, per germline. DNA for the CDR3: TGTGCCATCAGAAAAGGGAGTACCACAGATATGCAGTATTTT. It translates to CAIRKGSTTDMQYF.